The rows below give T cell receptor beta chains drawn from one sample of a study of CD8+CD57+ T cells in acquired aplastic anemia. TCRdb called the reads again in MiXCR, with one record for every CDR3 protein. In the table there are 35,000 to 45,000 distinct CDR3 sequences, 65% to 70% of which are singletons. The source material was sorted CD4+, CD8+, or CD8+CD57+ T cells (not recorded which) from PBMCs. The receptors shown here come from a human donor in good health, serving as a control. Each CDR3 is given with its conserved first and last residue. A D gene is named only where the DNA matches it firmly. Some rows mark clone size as missing; the rest say once, few, many or name a class of expanded clone.

D gene	clone size	V gene	J gene	CDR3 protein	CDR3 DNA
TRBD2	many	TRBV2	TRBJ2-7	CASSEAGGIRSYEQYF	TGTGCCAGCAGTGAAGCGGGAGGGATCCGCTCCTACGAGCAGTACTTC
-	-	TRBV11-2	TRBJ2-3	CASSLGLSGGTDTQYF	TGTGCCAGCAGCTTAGGTCTTAGCGGTGGCACAGATACGCAGTATTTT
TRBD1	-	TRBV4-1	TRBJ1-2	CASSQSERTGKDYGYTF	TGCGCCAGCAGCCAAAGCGAGAGGACAGGGAAGGACTATGGCTACACCTTC
-	-	TRBV30	TRBJ1-1	CACTDSPVGTEAFF	TGTGCCTGCACGGACAGTCCGGTAGGAACTGAAGCTTTCTTT
-	-	TRBV7-2	TRBJ2-5	CASSPGVGGGETQYF	TGTGCCAGCAGCCCAGGTGTCGGGGGAGGAGAGACCCAGTACTTC
-	-	TRBV7-3	TRBJ1-6	CASSLDANSPLHF	TGTGCCAGCAGCTTAGACGCTAATTCACCCCTCCACTTT
-	many	TRBV28	TRBJ2-7	CASSLSRVETTEQYF	TGTGCCAGCAGTTTATCAAGGGTTGAAACTACCGAGCAGTACTTC
-	few	TRBV19	TRBJ2-7	CASSMRAGSYEQYF	TGTGCCAGTAGTATGCGGGCTGGGTCCTACGAGCAGTACTTC
TRBD2	-	TRBV25-1	TRBJ2-7	CASSDLGSGTYEQYF	TGTGCCAGCAGTGATTTGGGTAGCGGGACCTACGAGCAGTACTTC
TRBD1	-	TRBV29-1	TRBJ2-7	CSAGNRGYEQYF	TGCAGCGCCGGGAACAGGGGCTACGAGCAGTACTTC
TRBD1	-	TRBV7-9	TRBJ1-4	CASSSGQGFGEKLFF	TGTGCCAGCAGCTCGGGACAGGGTTTTGGAGAAAAACTGTTTTTT
TRBD2	many	TRBV6-4	TRBJ2-3	CASSDKPGTSDTQYF	TGTGCCAGCAGTGACAAGCCCGGGACTAGCGATACGCAGTATTTT
-	once	TRBV29-1	TRBJ2-2	CSVDYGSTGELFF	TGCAGCGTTGATTATGGGAGCACCGGGGAGCTGTTTTTT
-	-	TRBV19	TRBJ1-2	CASSPQYLGGYTF	TGTGCCAGTAGTCCCCAATATTTAGGTGGCTACACCTTC
TRBD2	-	TRBV2	TRBJ2-7	CASSVSLAVGEQYF	TGTGCCAGCAGTGTGTCGCTAGCGGTGGGGGAGCAGTACTTC